The source of this TCR beta chain is a study of T-cell memory formation after mild COVID-19. Germline V gene sequence: CDR1 LGHNA, CDR2 YNFKEQ. The CDR3 totals 18 residues. V lost 0 bases to trimming and J lost 0 bases; unmatched junction nucleotides: 8. TCRdb analysed the 5' RACE reads with MiXCR anew, one entry per CDR3 protein. The repertoire includes 6,500 to 9,000 distinct CDR3 sequences, 25% to 40% of them detected once, and 50% to 60% sits in the top ten. The rearrangement links TRBV4-2 to TRBJ2-5, with TRBD2 matching over 9 bases. This receptor was identified in an adult woman who had mild COVID-19 (a few samples of this study predate the infection). Cell type and time point are not known. The material sequenced was PBMCs or a T cell subset sorted from them (not recorded which). CDR3 protein: CASSQEENSGGHQETQYF. The CDR3 region has the DNA TGTGCCAGCAGCCAAGAAGAGAATAGCGGGGGACACCAAGAGACCCAGTACTTC.